One and the same sample provided the 4 T cell receptor beta chains below, sequenced in a study of CD8 T cells in ankylosing spondylitis. From the 5' RACE reads, TCRdb called clonotypes with MiXCR, one entry per CDR3 protein. Of roughly 200,000 distinct CDR3 sequences listed, around a quarter are singletons. The sample taken for sequencing was blood, either unsorted or a sorted T cell fraction (not recorded which). These receptors all come from a male donor with ankylosing spondylitis or in good health (not recorded which).

Comment on this clonotype: One end of the junction does not line up with germline, which may come from a read error. The DNA for the CDR3 is TGCAGTGCAACAGACAGGGTAAATAGCAATCAGTCCCAGCATTTT. Protein sequence: CSATDRVNSNQSQHF. The J gene is TRBJ1-5, the V gene TRBV20-1, with TRBD1 matching 7 bases. The CDR3 contains 15 residues. Germline V gene sequence: CDR1 DFQATT, CDR2 SNEGSKA (reference sequence).

The V call is TRBV9, the J call TRBJ2-1; no clear D. V lost 0 bases and J 1 base, leaving 5 bases between the germline ends. CDR1 SGDLS and CDR2 YYNGEE come from the germline V gene. The CDR3 is 14 residues long. The CDR3 sequence is CASSVAGSYNEQFF. The CDR3, as DNA: TGTGCCAGCAGCGTAGCTGGGTCCTACAATGAGCAGTTCTTC.

This clonotype came up many times. The chain couples TRBV20-1 to TRBJ2-7, with TRBD2 as a possible D gene (6 bases). The germline V and J ends were trimmed by 3 bases and 4 bases, with 16 bases remaining between them. The CDR3 covers 14 residues. Per the germline V gene, CDR1 is DFQATT and CDR2 is SNEGSKA (reference sequence). The CDR3 here is CSARLSGRQYEQYF. The CDR3 nucleotides read TGCAGTGCTAGGCTATCCGGGAGACAATACGAGCAGTACTTC.

The chain uses TRBV20-1 and TRBJ1-1, with D maybe TRBD1 (5 bases). Between the trimmed V and J ends, which lost 6 bases and 11 bases, there was a span of 22 bases. The CDR3 sequence is 13 residues long. CDR1 DFQATT and CDR2 SNEGSKA come from the germline V gene (reference sequence). The CDR3 coding sequence is TGCAGTGCGACGAAAGGGACGGATATGGAGGCTTTCTTT. It yields the protein CSATKGTDMEAFF.